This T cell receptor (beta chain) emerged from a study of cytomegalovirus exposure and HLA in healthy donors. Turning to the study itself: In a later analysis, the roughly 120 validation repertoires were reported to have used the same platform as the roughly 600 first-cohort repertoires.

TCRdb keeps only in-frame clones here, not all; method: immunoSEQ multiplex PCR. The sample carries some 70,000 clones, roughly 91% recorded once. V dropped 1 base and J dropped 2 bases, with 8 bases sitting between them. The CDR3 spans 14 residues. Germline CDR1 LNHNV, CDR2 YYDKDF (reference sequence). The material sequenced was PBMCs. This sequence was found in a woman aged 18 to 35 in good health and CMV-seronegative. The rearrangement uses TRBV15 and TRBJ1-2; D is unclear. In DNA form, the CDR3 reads TGTGCCACCAGCAGAGTTAACTCGAACTATGGCTACACCTTC. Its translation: CATSRVNSNYGYTF.